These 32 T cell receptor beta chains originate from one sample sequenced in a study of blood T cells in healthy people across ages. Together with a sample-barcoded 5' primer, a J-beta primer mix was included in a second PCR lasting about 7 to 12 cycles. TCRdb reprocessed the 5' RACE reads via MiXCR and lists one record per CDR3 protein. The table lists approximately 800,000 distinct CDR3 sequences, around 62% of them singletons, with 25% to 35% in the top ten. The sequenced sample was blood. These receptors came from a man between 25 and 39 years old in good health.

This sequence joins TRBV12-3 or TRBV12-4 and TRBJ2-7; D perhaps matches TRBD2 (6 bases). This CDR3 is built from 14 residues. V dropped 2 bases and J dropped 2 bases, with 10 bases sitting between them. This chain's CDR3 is CASSLSGDAYEQYF. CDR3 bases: TGTGCCAGCAGTTTATCGGGGGATGCCTACGAGCAGTACTTC.

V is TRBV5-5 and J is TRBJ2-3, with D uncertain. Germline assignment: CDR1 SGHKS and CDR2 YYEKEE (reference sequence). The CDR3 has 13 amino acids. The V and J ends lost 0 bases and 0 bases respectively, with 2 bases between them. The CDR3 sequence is CASSLESTDTQYF. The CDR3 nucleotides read TGTGCCAGCAGCTTGGAAAGCACAGATACGCAGTATTTT. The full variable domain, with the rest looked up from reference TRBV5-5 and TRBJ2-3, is DAGVTQSPTHLIKTRGQQVTLRCSPISGHKSVSWYQQVLGQGPQFIFQYYEKEERGRGNFPDRFSARQFPNYSSELNVNALLLGDSALYLCASSLESTDTQYFGPGTRLTVL.

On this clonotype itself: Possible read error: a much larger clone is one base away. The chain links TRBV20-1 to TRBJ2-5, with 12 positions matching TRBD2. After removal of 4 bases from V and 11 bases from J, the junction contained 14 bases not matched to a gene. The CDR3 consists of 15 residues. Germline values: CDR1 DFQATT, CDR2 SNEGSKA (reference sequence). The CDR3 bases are TGCAGTGCTACTAGCGGGGGGGTTTCCTACAATGAGCAGTACTTC. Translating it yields CSATSGGVSYNEQYF.

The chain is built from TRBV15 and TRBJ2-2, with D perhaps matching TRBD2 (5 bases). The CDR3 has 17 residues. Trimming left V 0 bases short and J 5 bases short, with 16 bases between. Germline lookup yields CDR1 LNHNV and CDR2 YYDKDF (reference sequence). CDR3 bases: TGTGCCACCAGCAGAGATTGGGGTGGGAGTGGTACCGGGGAGCTGTTTTTT. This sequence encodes CATSRDWGGSGTGELFF.

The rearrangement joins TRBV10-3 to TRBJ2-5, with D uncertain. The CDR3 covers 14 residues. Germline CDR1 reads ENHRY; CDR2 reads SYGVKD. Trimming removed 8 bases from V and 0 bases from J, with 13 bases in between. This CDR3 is CAIGRRLDQETQYF. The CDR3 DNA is TGTGCCATCGGACGACGACTGGACCAAGAGACCCAGTACTTC.

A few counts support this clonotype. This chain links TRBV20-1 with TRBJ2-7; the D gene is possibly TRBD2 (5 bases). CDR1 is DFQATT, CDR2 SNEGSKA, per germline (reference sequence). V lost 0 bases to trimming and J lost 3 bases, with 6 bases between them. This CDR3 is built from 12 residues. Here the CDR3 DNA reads TGCAGTGCTAGAGATCGGGACTACGAGCAGTACTTC. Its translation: CSARDRDYEQYF.

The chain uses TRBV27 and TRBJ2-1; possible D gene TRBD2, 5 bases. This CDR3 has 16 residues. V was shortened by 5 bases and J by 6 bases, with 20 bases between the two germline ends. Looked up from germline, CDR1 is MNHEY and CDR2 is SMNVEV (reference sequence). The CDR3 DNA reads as TGTGCCAGCAGTCCCCTGAGCAGCGGCTTATCCAATGAGCAGTTCTTC. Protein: CASSPLSSGLSNEQFF.

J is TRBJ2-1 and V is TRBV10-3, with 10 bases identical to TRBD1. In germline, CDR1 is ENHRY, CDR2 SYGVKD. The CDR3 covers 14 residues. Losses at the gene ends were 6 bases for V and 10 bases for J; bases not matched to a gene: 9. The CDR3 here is CAIRPGQGTGEQFF. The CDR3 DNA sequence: TGTGCCATCAGACCGGGACAGGGGACTGGGGAGCAGTTCTTC.

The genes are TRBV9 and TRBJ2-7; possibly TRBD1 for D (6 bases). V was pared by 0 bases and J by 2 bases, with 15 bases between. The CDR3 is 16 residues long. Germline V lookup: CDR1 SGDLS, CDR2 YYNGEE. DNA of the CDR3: TGTGCCAGCAGCGTAGGGCAGGGGAAGGGCCCCTACGAGCAGTACTTC. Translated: CASSVGQGKGPYEQYF.

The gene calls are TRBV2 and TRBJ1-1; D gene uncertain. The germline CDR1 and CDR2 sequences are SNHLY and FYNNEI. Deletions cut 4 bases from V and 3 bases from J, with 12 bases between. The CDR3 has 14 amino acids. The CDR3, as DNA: TGTGCCAGCAGTGTGACGATTTTGGACACTGAAGCTTTCTTT. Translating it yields CASSVTILDTEAFF.

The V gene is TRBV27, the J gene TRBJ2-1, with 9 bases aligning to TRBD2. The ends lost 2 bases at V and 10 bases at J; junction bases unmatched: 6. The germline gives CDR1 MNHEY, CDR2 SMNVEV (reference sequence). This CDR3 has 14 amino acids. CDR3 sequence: CASSLLAGQREQFF. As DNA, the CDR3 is TGTGCCAGCAGTTTACTAGCGGGGCAAAGGGAGCAGTTCTTC.

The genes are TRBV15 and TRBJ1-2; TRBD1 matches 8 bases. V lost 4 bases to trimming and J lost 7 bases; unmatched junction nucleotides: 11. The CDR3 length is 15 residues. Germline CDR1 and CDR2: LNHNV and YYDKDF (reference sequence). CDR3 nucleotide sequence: TGTGCCACCAGCATGGACAGGGAGAGGGATAGTGGCTACACCTTC. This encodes CATSMDRERDSGYTF. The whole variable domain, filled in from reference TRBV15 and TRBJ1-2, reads DAMVIQNPRYQVTQFGKPVTLSCSQTLNHNVMYWYQQKSSQAPKLLFHYYDKDFNNEADTPDNFQSRRPNTSFCFLDIRSPGLGDTAMYLCATSMDRERDSGYTFGSGTRLTVV.

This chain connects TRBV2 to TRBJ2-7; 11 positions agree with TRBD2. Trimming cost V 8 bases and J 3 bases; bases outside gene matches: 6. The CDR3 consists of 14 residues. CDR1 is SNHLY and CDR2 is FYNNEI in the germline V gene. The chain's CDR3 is CASGLAGGLYEQYF. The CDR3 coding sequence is TGTGCCAGCGGGCTAGCGGGGGGTCTCTACGAGCAGTACTTC. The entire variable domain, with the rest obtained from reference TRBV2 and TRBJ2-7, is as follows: EPEVTQTPSHQVTQMGQEVILRCVPISNHLYFYWYRQILGQKVEFLVSFYNNEISEKSEIFDDQFSVERPDGSNFTLKIRSTKLEDSAMYFCASGLAGGLYEQYFGPGTRLTVT.

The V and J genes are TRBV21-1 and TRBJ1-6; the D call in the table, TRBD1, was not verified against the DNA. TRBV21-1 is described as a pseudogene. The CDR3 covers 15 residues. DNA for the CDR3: TGTGCCAGCAGAGAAGGGGTCGCCTATAATTCACCCCTCCACTTT. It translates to CASREGVAYNSPLHF.

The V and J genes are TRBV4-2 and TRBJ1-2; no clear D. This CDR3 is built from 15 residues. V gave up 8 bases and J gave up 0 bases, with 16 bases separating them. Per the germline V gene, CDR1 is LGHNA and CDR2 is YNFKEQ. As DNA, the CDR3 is TGTGCCAGCGAGTTTGAAGCTTCCTCTAACTATGGCTACACCTTC. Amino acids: CASEFEASSNYGYTF.

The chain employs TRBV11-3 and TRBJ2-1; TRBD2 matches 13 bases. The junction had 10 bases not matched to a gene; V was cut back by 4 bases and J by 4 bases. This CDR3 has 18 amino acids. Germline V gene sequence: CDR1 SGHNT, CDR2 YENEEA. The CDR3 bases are TGTGCCAGCAGCTCATTCGGTAAGACTAGCGGGGGGTACAATGAGCAGTTCTTC. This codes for CASSSFGKTSGGYNEQFF.

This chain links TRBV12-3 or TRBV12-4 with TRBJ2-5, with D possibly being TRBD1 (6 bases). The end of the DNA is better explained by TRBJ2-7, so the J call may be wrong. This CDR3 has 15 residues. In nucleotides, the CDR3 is TGTGCCAGCAGTTTAGTCGGGACAATTAACTACGAGCAGTACTTC. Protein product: CASSLVGTINYEQYF.

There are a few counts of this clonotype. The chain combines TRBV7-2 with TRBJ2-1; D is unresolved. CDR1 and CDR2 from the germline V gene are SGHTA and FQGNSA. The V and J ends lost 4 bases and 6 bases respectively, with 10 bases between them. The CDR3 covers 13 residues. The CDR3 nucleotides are TGTGCCAGCAGCTCCGGTCGTATCAATGAGCAGTTCTTC. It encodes CASSSGRINEQFF. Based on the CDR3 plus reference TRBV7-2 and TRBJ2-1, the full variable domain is GAGVSQSPSNKVTEKGKDVELRCDPISGHTALYWYRQSLGQGLEFLIYFQGNSAPDKSGLPSDRFSAERTGGSVSTLTIQRTQQEDSAVYLCASSSGRINEQFFGPGTRLTVL.

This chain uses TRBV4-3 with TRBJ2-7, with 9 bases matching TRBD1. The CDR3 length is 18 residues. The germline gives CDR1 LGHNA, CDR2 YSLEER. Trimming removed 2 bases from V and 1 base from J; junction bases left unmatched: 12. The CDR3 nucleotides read TGCGCCAGCAGCCAATCATTACCGGGACAGGGCCCTTCCTACGAGCAGTACTTC. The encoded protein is CASSQSLPGQGPSYEQYF.

The CDR3 region has the DNA TGCGCCAGCAGCCTCGGTCTCCTTAATGAAAAACTGTTTTTT. Its protein product is CASSLGLLNEKLFF. The chain recombines TRBV5-1 with TRBJ1-4; D call uncertain. The CDR3 contains 14 residues. V was trimmed by 4 bases and J by 4 bases, leaving 11 bases between them. Germline loops: CDR1 SGHRS, CDR2 YFSETQ.

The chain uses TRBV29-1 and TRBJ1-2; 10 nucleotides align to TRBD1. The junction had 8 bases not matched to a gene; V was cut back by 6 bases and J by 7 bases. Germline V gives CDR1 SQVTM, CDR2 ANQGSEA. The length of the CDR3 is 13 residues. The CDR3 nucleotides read TGCAGCGTGGCGGGGACAGGGGCGCCTGGCTACACCTTC. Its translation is CSVAGTGAPGYTF.

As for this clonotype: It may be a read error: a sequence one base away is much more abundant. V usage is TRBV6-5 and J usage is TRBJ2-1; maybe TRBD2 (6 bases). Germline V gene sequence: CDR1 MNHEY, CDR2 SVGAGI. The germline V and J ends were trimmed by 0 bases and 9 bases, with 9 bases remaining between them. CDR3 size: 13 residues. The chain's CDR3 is CASSYSGGGEQFF. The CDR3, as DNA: TGTGCCAGCAGTTACTCGGGGGGAGGTGAGCAGTTCTTC.

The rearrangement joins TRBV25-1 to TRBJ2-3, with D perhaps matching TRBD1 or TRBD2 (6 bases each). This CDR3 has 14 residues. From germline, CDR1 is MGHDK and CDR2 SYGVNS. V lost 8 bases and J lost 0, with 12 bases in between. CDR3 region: CASGGGLSTDTQYF. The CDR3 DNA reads TGTGCCAGCGGTGGGGGGCTAAGCACAGATACGCAGTATTTT.

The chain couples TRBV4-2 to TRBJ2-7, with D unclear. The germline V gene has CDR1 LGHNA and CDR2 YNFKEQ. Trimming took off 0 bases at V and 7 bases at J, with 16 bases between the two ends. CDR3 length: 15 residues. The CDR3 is CASSQDLPFAGEQYF. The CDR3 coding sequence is TGTGCCAGCAGCCAAGATCTTCCGTTCGCAGGAGAGCAGTACTTC.

The CDR3 sequence is CASSNGANSPLHF. The CDR3 bases are TGTGCCAGCAGCAACGGCGCTAATTCACCCCTCCACTTT. The rearrangement links TRBV27 to TRBJ1-6, with D uncertain. The CDR3 extends over 13 amino acids. The V end was cut by 6 bases, the J end by 6 bases, with 9 bases between. Germline-derived CDR1 and CDR2 are MNHEY and SMNVEV (reference sequence).

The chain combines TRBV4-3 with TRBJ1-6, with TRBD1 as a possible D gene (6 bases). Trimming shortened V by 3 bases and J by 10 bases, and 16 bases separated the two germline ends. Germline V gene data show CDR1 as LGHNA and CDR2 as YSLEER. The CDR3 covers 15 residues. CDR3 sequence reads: CASSHLTGNSSPLHF. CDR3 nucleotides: TGCGCCAGCAGCCACCTTACAGGGAACAGCTCACCCCTCCACTTT.

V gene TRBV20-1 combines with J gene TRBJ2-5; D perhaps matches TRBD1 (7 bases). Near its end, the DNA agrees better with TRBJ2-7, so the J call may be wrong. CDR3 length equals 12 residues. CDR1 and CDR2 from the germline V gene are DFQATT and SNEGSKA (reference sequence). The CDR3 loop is CSASRGEREQYF. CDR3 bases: TGCAGTGCTAGCAGGGGGGAGCGCGAGCAGTACTTC.

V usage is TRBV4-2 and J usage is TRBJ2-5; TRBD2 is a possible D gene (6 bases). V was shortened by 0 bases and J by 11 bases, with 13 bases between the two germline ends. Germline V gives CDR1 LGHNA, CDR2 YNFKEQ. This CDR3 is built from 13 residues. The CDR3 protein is CASSQEGGIEQYF. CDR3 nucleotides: TGTGCCAGCAGCCAAGAGGGGGGAATAGAGCAGTACTTC.

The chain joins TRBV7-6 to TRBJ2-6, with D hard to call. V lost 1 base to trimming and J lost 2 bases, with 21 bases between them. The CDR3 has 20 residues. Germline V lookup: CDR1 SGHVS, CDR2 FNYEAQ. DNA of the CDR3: TGTGCCAGCAGCTTAGAGGGTGTGTTTCTGAGTAGGGCTGGGGCCAACGTCCTGACTTTC. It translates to CASSLEGVFLSRAGANVLTF.

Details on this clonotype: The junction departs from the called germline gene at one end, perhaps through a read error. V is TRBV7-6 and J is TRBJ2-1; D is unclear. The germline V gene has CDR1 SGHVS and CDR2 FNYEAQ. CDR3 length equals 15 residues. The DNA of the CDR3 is TGTGCCAGCAGCTTAGGTGGGCAGCAACACAATGAGCGGTTCTTC. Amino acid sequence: CASSLGGQQHNERFF.

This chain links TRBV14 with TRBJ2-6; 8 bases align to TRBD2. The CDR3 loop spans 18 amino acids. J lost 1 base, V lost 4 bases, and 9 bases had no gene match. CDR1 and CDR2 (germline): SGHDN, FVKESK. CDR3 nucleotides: TGTGCCAGCAGCCCTTGGGATCGGGGGGGATCTGGGGCCAACGTCCTGACTTTC. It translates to CASSPWDRGGSGANVLTF.

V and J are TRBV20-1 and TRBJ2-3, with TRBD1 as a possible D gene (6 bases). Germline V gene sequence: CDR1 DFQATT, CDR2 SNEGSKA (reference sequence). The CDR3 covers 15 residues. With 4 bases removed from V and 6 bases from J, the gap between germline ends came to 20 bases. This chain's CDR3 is CSATPHRVPRDTQYF. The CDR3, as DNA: TGCAGTGCTACGCCCCACAGGGTTCCTCGCGATACGCAGTATTTT.